This T cell receptor beta chain was recovered during a study of T cells in Graves' hyperthyroidism and ophthalmopathy. V gave up 3 bases and J gave up 2 bases; unmatched junction bases: 3. Germline V gene sequence: CDR1 SGHTA, CDR2 FQGNSA. CDR3 length: 16 amino acids. Template material for amplifying TCR beta CDR3 regions consisted of RNA transcripts. A first-round RT-PCR of the TCR CDR3 used the HTBI primer set. TCRdb passed the multiplex PCR reads through MiXCR, listing each CDR3 protein once. This sample has nearly 750,000 distinct CDR3 sequences, with 35% found just once. In its sample, this clonotype was seen a few times.

This sequence joins TRBV7-2 and TRBJ1-5; 11 positions match TRBD1. The sequenced sample was blood. This receptor was obtained from a woman in her 40s with Graves' hyperthyroidism. The CDR3 region has the DNA TGTGCCAGCAGCTTCGGACAGGGGGCGCGCAATCAGCCCCAGCATTTT. Translated, it gives CASSFGQGARNQPQHF.